Listed below are T cell receptor beta chains from one sample, sequenced in a study of technical replicates of blood from a handful of donors. Generated by immunoSEQ multiplex PCR, the TCRdb table keeps only in-frame clones and is missing some. Of some 85,000 clones listed, approximately 97% are singletons. Sequenced: T cells isolated from PBMCs. These receptor sequences come from a human donor in good health. CDR3s include the opening cysteine and the closing phenylalanine or tryptophan. The D gene is left open where the match is weak. Rows may omit the clone size; those that give it use once, few, many or a size class.

J gene: TRBJ2-1; V gene: TRBV25-1; clone size: NA; D gene: TRBD1; CDR3 DNA: TGTGCCAGCAGTGAGTCCGGGACAGGGTTCCAGGAGCAGTTCTTC; CDR3 protein: CASSESGTGFQEQFF
J gene: TRBJ1-5; V gene: TRBV2; clone size: NA; D gene: TRBD1; CDR3 DNA: TGTGCCAGCAGTGGTCGGGACAGCTACTATAGCAATCAGCCCCAGCATTTT; CDR3 protein: CASSGRDSYYSNQPQHF
J gene: TRBJ1-1; V gene: TRBV27; clone size: NA; D gene: NA; CDR3 DNA: TGTGCCAGCAGTTTGGCGGGGGCGAACACTGAAGCTTTCTTT; CDR3 protein: CASSLAGANTEAFF
J gene: TRBJ2-1; V gene: TRBV10-1; clone size: NA; D gene: NA; CDR3 DNA: TGCGCCAGCAGTGACAGACAGTTCAATGAGCAGTTCTTC; CDR3 protein: CASSDRQFNEQFF
J gene: TRBJ1-5; V gene: TRBV29-1; clone size: NA; D gene: TRBD1; CDR3 DNA: TGCAGCGTTGCCACAGGGGGTAGGGATCAGCCCCAGCATTTT; CDR3 protein: CSVATGGRDQPQHF
J gene: TRBJ2-7; V gene: TRBV6-1; clone size: NA; D gene: NA; CDR3 DNA: TGTGCCAGCAGTGAAGGGTACGGTTACTACGAGCAGTACTTC; CDR3 protein: CASSEGYGYYEQYF
J gene: TRBJ1-5; V gene: TRBV6-5; clone size: NA; D gene: NA; CDR3 DNA: TGTGCCAGCAGTTACAAGGGGATCCATCAGCCCCAGCATTTT; CDR3 protein: CASSYKGIHQPQHF
J gene: TRBJ2-7; V gene: TRBV9; clone size: NA; D gene: TRBD2; CDR3 DNA: TGTGCCAGCAGTGAGCGGGCTAGCGGGAGCTACGAGCAGTACTTC; CDR3 protein: CASSERASGSYEQYF
J gene: TRBJ2-5; V gene: TRBV7-9; clone size: NA; D gene: NA; CDR3 DNA: TGTGCCAGCAGCTTGCTTCGGGGGCAAGAGACCCAGTACTTC; CDR3 protein: CASSLLRGQETQYF
J gene: TRBJ1-2; V gene: TRBV11-2; clone size: NA; D gene: TRBD1; CDR3 DNA: TGTGCCAGCAGCTTAGGGGGACAGTTGGAGCAGGGCTACACCTTC; CDR3 protein: CASSLGGQLEQGYTF
J gene: TRBJ2-7; V gene: TRBV7-9; clone size: NA; D gene: NA; CDR3 DNA: TGTGCCAGCAGCTCCACAGGGTACGAGCAGTACTTC; CDR3 protein: CASSSTGYEQYF
J gene: TRBJ1-1; V gene: TRBV28; clone size: NA; D gene: TRBD1; CDR3 DNA: TGTGCCAGCAAAAGACAGGGGGTTGAAGCTTTCTTT; CDR3 protein: CASKRQGVEAFF
J gene: TRBJ1-2; V gene: TRBV2; clone size: NA; D gene: NA; CDR3 DNA: TGTGCCAGCAATGTTGATCAGGGGTTCCCCTATGGCTACACCTTC; CDR3 protein: CASNVDQGFPYGYTF
J gene: TRBJ2-3; V gene: TRBV9; clone size: NA; D gene: TRBD1; CDR3 DNA: TGTGCCAGCAGCGTAGCCGGGACAGGGGAACGAGATACGCAGTATTTT; CDR3 protein: CASSVAGTGERDTQYF
J gene: TRBJ1-2; V gene: TRBV6-1; clone size: NA; D gene: NA; CDR3 DNA: TGTGCCAGCAGGGACACCTTGTTCTATGGCTACACCTTC; CDR3 protein: CASRDTLFYGYTF
J gene: TRBJ2-7; V gene: TRBV19; clone size: once; D gene: TRBD1; CDR3 DNA: TGTGCCAGTAGCAAAGCAGGGGGCTCCTACGAGCAGTACTTC; CDR3 protein: CASSKAGGSYEQYF
J gene: TRBJ1-5; V gene: TRBV27; clone size: NA; D gene: NA; CDR3 DNA: TGTGCCAGCAGTTTATCTCCAGGGGAAATGGGCAATCAGCCCCAGCATTTT; CDR3 protein: CASSLSPGEMGNQPQHF
J gene: TRBJ1-1; V gene: TRBV13; clone size: NA; D gene: NA; CDR3 DNA: TGTGCCAGCAGCTTAGCTCAGGGGTGGAACACTGAAGCTTTCTTT; CDR3 protein: CASSLAQGWNTEAFF
J gene: TRBJ1-1; V gene: TRBV28; clone size: NA; D gene: TRBD1; CDR3 DNA: TGTGCCAGCAGGGATACAGGGGGTGGTGAAGCTTTCTTT; CDR3 protein: CASRDTGGGEAFF
J gene: TRBJ1-1; V gene: TRBV19; clone size: NA; D gene: NA; CDR3 DNA: TGTGCCAGTAGTCTGTCGGCGGGGACTGAAGCTTTCTTT; CDR3 protein: CASSLSAGTEAFF
J gene: TRBJ2-3; V gene: TRBV7-9; clone size: NA; D gene: NA; CDR3 DNA: TGTGCCAGCAGCCTACCCTTAGTAAGTGGCTTAGCTACGCAGTATTTT; CDR3 protein: CASSLPLVSGLATQYF
J gene: TRBJ2-1; V gene: TRBV15; clone size: NA; D gene: TRBD2; CDR3 DNA: TGTGCCACCAGCAGAGGACTAGCGGGATATAGTGAGCAGTTCTTC; CDR3 protein: CATSRGLAGYSEQFF
J gene: TRBJ1-1; V gene: TRBV10-2; clone size: NA; D gene: NA; CDR3 DNA: TGCGCCAGCACTACCTCAATTATCGCTGAAGCTTTCTTT; CDR3 protein: CASTTSIIAEAFF
J gene: TRBJ1-3; V gene: TRBV19; clone size: NA; D gene: NA; CDR3 DNA: TGTGCCAGTTCCGTAGGAAACACCATATATTTT; CDR3 protein: CASSVGNTIYF
J gene: TRBJ1-1; V gene: TRBV4-1; clone size: NA; D gene: TRBD1; CDR3 DNA: TGCGCCAGCAGCCGGAGACAGGGAGGCGCTGAAGCTTTCTTT; CDR3 protein: CASSRRQGGAEAFF
J gene: TRBJ2-1; V gene: TRBV7-9; clone size: NA; D gene: NA; CDR3 DNA: TGTGCCAGCAGCTCGAACCGGGACACCTTTCCCCCGGTCTTC; CDR3 protein: CASSSNRDTFPPVF
J gene: TRBJ2-7; V gene: TRBV11-2; clone size: NA; D gene: TRBD2; CDR3 DNA: TGTGCCAGCAGCTCAAGACTAGCGGGAGTATTGGACGAGCAGTACTTC; CDR3 protein: CASSSRLAGVLDEQYF
J gene: TRBJ2-7; V gene: TRBV11-2; clone size: NA; D gene: NA; CDR3 DNA: TGTGCCAGCAGCTTAGGTAGCGGCTACGAGCAGTACTTC; CDR3 protein: CASSLGSGYEQYF
J gene: TRBJ2-7; V gene: TRBV5-4; clone size: NA; D gene: NA; CDR3 DNA: TGTGCCAGCAGCGCCACCAGGGTATCCTACGAGCAGTACTTC; CDR3 protein: CASSATRVSYEQYF
J gene: TRBJ1-1; V gene: TRBV5-1; clone size: few; D gene: NA; CDR3 DNA: TGCGCCAGCAGCTTGGGGTCGCCCCAGGGCACTGAAGCTTTCTTT; CDR3 protein: CASSLGSPQGTEAFF
J gene: TRBJ2-7; V gene: TRBV5-4; clone size: NA; D gene: TRBD1; CDR3 DNA: TGTGCCAGCAGCTTGGTTTACAGGGGCATCAACGAGCAGTACTTC; CDR3 protein: CASSLVYRGINEQYF
J gene: TRBJ1-1; V gene: TRBV25-1; clone size: NA; D gene: NA; CDR3 DNA: TGTGCCAGCAGTGATTCCAGGTTGGTCACTGAAGCTTTCTTT; CDR3 protein: CASSDSRLVTEAFF
J gene: TRBJ2-7; V gene: TRBV30; clone size: NA; D gene: NA; CDR3 DNA: TGTGCCTGGAGTCTAGACCACTACGAGCAGTACTTC; CDR3 protein: CAWSLDHYEQYF
J gene: TRBJ2-6; V gene: TRBV6-1; clone size: NA; D gene: NA; CDR3 DNA: TGTGCCAGCAGTGAAACAGGGACTGGGGCCAACGTCCTGACTTTC; CDR3 protein: CASSETGTGANVLTF
J gene: TRBJ1-1; V gene: TRBV7-3; clone size: NA; D gene: NA; CDR3 DNA: TGTGCCAGCAGCTGGGCCTATGGGACTGAAGCTTTCTTT; CDR3 protein: CASSWAYGTEAFF
J gene: TRBJ1-2; V gene: TRBV6-1; clone size: NA; D gene: NA; CDR3 DNA: TGTGCCAGCAGTGAAATTGCTGGATTTTCCCCCCATAAAGACTATGGCCACACCTTC; CDR3 protein: CASSEIAGFSPHKDYGHTF
J gene: TRBJ2-7; V gene: TRBV7-2; clone size: NA; D gene: TRBD1; CDR3 DNA: TGTGCCAGCAGCCCCGGGACAGACCGCGAGCAGTACTTC; CDR3 protein: CASSPGTDREQYF
J gene: TRBJ2-2; V gene: TRBV9; clone size: NA; D gene: TRBD2; CDR3 DNA: TGTGCCAGCAGCCTCGGGCTAGCGGGCGACACCGGGGAGCTGTTTTTT; CDR3 protein: CASSLGLAGDTGELFF
J gene: TRBJ1-1; V gene: TRBV29-1; clone size: NA; D gene: NA; CDR3 DNA: TGCAGCGTGACAGGAACAGCGAACACTGAAGCTTTCTTT; CDR3 protein: CSVTGTANTEAFF
J gene: TRBJ2-7; V gene: TRBV9; clone size: NA; D gene: TRBD2; CDR3 DNA: TGTGCCAGCAGCTTGGGCGGGGGTAACTACGAGCAGTACTTC; CDR3 protein: CASSLGGGNYEQYF
J gene: TRBJ1-2; V gene: TRBV30; clone size: NA; D gene: NA; CDR3 DNA: TGTGCCTGGAGTGTACAGAAGGGCTACACCTTC; CDR3 protein: CAWSVQKGYTF
J gene: TRBJ2-1; V gene: TRBV28; clone size: NA; D gene: TRBD2; CDR3 DNA: TGTGCCAGCTTTGGCGGGAGTATCTACAATGAGCAGTTCTTC; CDR3 protein: CASFGGSIYNEQFF
J gene: TRBJ2-7; V gene: TRBV5-1; clone size: NA; D gene: NA; CDR3 DNA: TGCGCCAGCAGTGGAAGGAGCACCTACGAGCAGTACTTC; CDR3 protein: CASSGRSTYEQYF
J gene: TRBJ1-1; V gene: TRBV6-5; clone size: NA; D gene: NA; CDR3 DNA: TGTGCCAGCAGTTACGGAGGGAACACTGAAGCTTTCTTT; CDR3 protein: CASSYGGNTEAFF
J gene: TRBJ2-1; V gene: TRBV11-3; clone size: NA; D gene: TRBD1; CDR3 DNA: TGTGCCAGCAGCTTACTCCCAGGGGGCATCGATGAGCAGTTCTTC; CDR3 protein: CASSLLPGGIDEQFF
J gene: TRBJ2-1; V gene: TRBV18; clone size: NA; D gene: TRBD1; CDR3 DNA: TGTGCCAGCTCACCTCGACAGGGAAGGATCGATGAGCAGTTCTTC; CDR3 protein: CASSPRQGRIDEQFF